This entry is about one TCR beta chain. The CDR3 loop spans 14 amino acids. Trimming removed 3 bases at V and 10 bases at J, with 15 bases between. Germline CDR1 reads LNHDA; CDR2 reads SQIVND (reference sequence). This record comes from a study of blood T cell repertoires in COVID-19. About the study: Sites across the United States, Italy and Spain contributed samples from acute and convalescent COVID-19. The cDNA or gDNA used as material had been derived from T cells, B-cell-depleted T cells, or PBMCs.

This study enrolled people aged about 18 to 95 from approximately 24 US geographic areas. Donors of Cohort 3 who recovered were those that had two negative PCRs, clearance, or symptom resolution. Libraries were prepared by immunoSEQ multiplex PCR; TCRdb keeps only in-frame clonotypes and omits some of them. The table records approximately 260,000 clones, around 92% of them present only once. Sequenced material: PBMCs or T cells enriched from blood (not recorded which). The receptor was derived from a woman between 55 and 75 years old who had recovered from COVID-19. The rearrangement uses TRBV19 and TRBJ1-4; D ambiguous. The chain's CDR3 is CASSIPGSAGKLFF. In DNA, the CDR3 is TGTGCCAGTAGTATTCCCGGGTCGGCGGGAAAACTGTTTTTT.